This TCR beta chain was found in a study of shared clonotypes between healthy human individuals. Study findings and constraints: About 5% of naive CD4 clonotypes were common to several donors. Clonotypes not shared had lower generation probabilities than those common to all four donors.

With respect to this clone: The antigen remains unidentified.

The V gene's germline CDR1 is MDHEN and CDR2 SYDVKM. The junction had 11 bases not matched to a gene; V was cut back by 6 bases and J by 7 bases. The CDR3 loop spans 15 amino acids. Deep was the level used in running the assay. This table comes from immunoSEQ multiplex PCR, and its TCRdb copy is limited to in-frame clones, with some not included. There are about 980,000 clones in the sample; over 60% occur only once, and about 1.5% lies in the top ten. Splitting of CD4+ cells produced CD45RA+ naive and CD45RA-negative memory subsets. The V and J genes are TRBV28 and TRBJ1-4, with 7 bases identical to TRBD1. The source is a man between 18 and 29 years old in good health. The specimen was memory CD4+ T cells sorted from blood. Subset indicated: CD45RA-negative fraction. The DNA for the CDR3 is TGTGCCAGCAGCACGCGACAGGGTAACGGTGAAAAACTGTTTTTT. It translates to CASSTRQGNGEKLFF.